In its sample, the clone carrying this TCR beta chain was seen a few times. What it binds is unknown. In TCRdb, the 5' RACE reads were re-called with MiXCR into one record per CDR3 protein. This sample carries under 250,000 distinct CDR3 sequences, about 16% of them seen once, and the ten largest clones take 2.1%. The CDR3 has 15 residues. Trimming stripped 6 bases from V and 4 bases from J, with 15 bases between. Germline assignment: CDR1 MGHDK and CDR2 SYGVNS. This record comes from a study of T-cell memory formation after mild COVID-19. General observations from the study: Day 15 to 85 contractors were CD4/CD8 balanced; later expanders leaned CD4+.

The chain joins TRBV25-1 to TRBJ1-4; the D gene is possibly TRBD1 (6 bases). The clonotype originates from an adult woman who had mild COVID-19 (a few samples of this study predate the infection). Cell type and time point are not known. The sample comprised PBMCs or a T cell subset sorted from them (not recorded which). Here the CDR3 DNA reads TGTGCCAGCAGGGAAACAGGGTTCGATAATGAAAAACTGTTTTTT. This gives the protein CASRETGFDNEKLFF.